The clone carrying this TCR beta chain was counted many times. What it recognizes is unknown. TCR alpha and beta CDR3 regions were amplified from RNA using iRepertoire nested multiplex PCR. For one-step reverse transcription and amplification, about 90-400 ng of tissue mRNA or PBMC total RNA was used. TCRdb processed the multiplex PCR reads anew with MiXCR; each CDR3 protein has one entry. The sample carries fewer than 250,000 distinct CDR3 sequences, roughly a third recorded once. This specimen belongs to a study of glioma-infiltrating T cells. The V and J ends lost 0 bases and 3 bases respectively, with 18 bases between them. In germline, CDR1 is MGHRA, CDR2 YSYEKL. The CDR3 is 17 residues long. Study-level results: Tissue-blood divergence was below expectation in non-neoplastic patients, above in gliomas. Only very few CDR3 sequences appeared in both tissue and blood.

The chain joins TRBV4-1 to TRBJ2-7; D tentatively fits TRBD1 or TRBD2 (5 bases each). Source material: glioma tissue, nonneoplastic brain tissue, or PBMCs (not recorded which). The receptor's source is a human donor with low-grade glioma or glioblastoma, undergoing nonglioma brain surgery, or in good health (not recorded which). CDR3 DNA sequence: TGCGCCAGCAGCCAAGATGGCACCGGGACCATATTCTACGAGCAGTACTTC. Protein sequence: CASSQDGTGTIFYEQYF.